This TCR beta chain was recovered during a study of cytomegalovirus exposure and HLA in healthy donors. Overall study: Samples from HLA-typed donors yielded around 85 million unique TCRs in an early data release. Study-wide findings and caveats: In an earlier analysis, productive rearrangement rates for most beta V segments clustered near 87% or 30%. In a later analysis, TCR beta V- and J-gene trimming was associated with a missense DCLRE1C variant. The study had only CMV serostatus as immune exposure information.

J was trimmed by 3 bases and V by 2 bases; bases with no gene match: 0. CDR1 is SGDLS and CDR2 is YYNGEE in the germline V gene. CDR3 size: 15 residues. PCR amplification relied on 60 Vbeta primers (plus 13 Jbeta primers). Sequencing was performed with immunoSEQ multiplex PCR; in TCRdb, only in-frame clones are kept and a portion is missing. The sample has approximately 190,000 clones, 70% to 85% seen once. Concerning this clone itself: Its matching antigen is unknown. At the DNA level, this CDR3 is encoded by other sequences in the same sample as well.

Sequenced material: PBMCs. The chain couples TRBV9 to TRBJ2-1, with 12 bases that match TRBD2. The source of this sequence is a boy under 10 years old in good health and CMV-seronegative. CDR3 loop: CASSVTSGGYNEQFF. The CDR3 DNA reads TGTGCCAGCAGCGTGACTAGCGGGGGCTACAATGAGCAGTTCTTC.